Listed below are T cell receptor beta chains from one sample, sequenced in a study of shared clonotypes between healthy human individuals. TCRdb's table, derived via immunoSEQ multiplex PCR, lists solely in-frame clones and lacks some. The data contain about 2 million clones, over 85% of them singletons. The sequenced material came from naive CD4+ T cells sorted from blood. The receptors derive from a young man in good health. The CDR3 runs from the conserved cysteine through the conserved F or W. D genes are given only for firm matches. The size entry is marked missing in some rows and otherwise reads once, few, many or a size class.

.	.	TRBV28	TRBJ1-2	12	TGTGCCAGCAGTTTAAATCGGTATGGCTACACCTTC	CASSLNRYGYTF
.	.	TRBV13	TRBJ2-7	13	TGTGCCAGCGGGACCAGGGGTGGATACGAGCAGTACTTC	CASGTRGGYEQYF
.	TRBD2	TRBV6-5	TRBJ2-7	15	TGTGCCAGCAGCTACGGGACTAGCGGGACCTACGAGCAGTACTTC	CASSYGTSGTYEQYF
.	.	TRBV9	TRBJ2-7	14	TGTGCCAGCAGCGTAGGCTGGTACTCCTACGAGCAGTACTTC	CASSVGWYSYEQYF
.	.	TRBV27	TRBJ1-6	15	TGTGCCAGCAGTCCCGGGACGGCGAATAATTCACCCCTCCACTTT	CASSPGTANNSPLHF
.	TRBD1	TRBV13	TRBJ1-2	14	TGTGCCAGCAGCAAGACAGGGGGCGGCTATGGCTACACCTTC	CASSKTGGGYGYTF
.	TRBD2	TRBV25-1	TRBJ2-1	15	TGTGCCAGCAGGCGGGGGCTAGCGGGAGGGAATGAGCAGTTCTTC	CASRRGLAGGNEQFF
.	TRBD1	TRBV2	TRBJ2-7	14	TGTGCCAGCAGGCAGGGACAGGGACTCGAAAATAAGTACTTC	CASRQGQGLENKYF
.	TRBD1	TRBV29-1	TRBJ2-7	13	TGCAGCGTCCGACAGGGGAGTCTAGGGGAGCAGTACTTC	CSVRQGSLGEQYF
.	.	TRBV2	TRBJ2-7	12	TGTGCCAGCACAGATGGTAGGTCCGAGCAGTACTTC	CASTDGRSEQYF
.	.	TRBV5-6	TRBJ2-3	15	TGTGCCAGCAGCTTGGCCAAGGGGCTAACAGATACGCAGTATTTT	CASSLAKGLTDTQYF
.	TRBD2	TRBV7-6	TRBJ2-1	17	TGTGCCAGCAGCTTAGGTATACTAGCGGGAGCCTACAATGAGCAGTTCTTC	CASSLGILAGAYNEQFF
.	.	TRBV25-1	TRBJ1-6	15	TGTGCCAGCAGTGAATTCATGGGGCCTAATTCACCCCTCCACTTT	CASSEFMGPNSPLHF
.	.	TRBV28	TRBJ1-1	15	TGTGCCAGCAGTCCATTAGGCGTGGCGGGGACTGAAGCTTTCTTT	CASSPLGVAGTEAFF
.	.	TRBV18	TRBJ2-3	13	TGTGCCAGCTCACCGTCAGGGTTAGATACGCAGTATTTT	CASSPSGLDTQYF
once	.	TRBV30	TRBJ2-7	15	TGTGCCTGGAGCGGAGGAACGGGAGTTTGGTTCGAGCAGTACTTC	CAWSGGTGVWFEQYF
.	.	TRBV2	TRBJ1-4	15	TGTGCCAGCAGTGAGGGATATGCAACTAATGAAAAACTGTTTTTT	CASSEGYATNEKLFF
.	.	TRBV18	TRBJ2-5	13	TGTGCCAGCTCACCACTGAGGAAAGAGACCCAGTACTTC	CASSPLRKETQYF
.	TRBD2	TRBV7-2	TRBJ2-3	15	TGTGCCAGCAGCTCCCTAGCGGGCTACACAGATACGCAGTATTTT	CASSSLAGYTDTQYF
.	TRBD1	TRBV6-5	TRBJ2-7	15	TGTGCCAGCAGTTACGGACAGGGAAGCCCCTACGAGCAGTACTTC	CASSYGQGSPYEQYF
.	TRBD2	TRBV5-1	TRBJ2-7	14	TGCGCCAGCAGCTTGGGCGGGAGCTCCTACGAGCAGTACTTC	CASSLGGSSYEQYF
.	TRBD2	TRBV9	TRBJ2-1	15	TGTGCCAGCAGCTTAACTAGCGAGGGTTACAATGAGCAGTTCTTC	CASSLTSEGYNEQFF
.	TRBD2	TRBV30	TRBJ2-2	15	TGTGCCTGGATGGGCGGGAGGGCCAGGACCGGGGAGCTGTTTTTT	CAWMGGRARTGELFF
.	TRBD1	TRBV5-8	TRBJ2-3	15	TGTGCCAGCAGCTTGTACAGGGGGAAGACAGATACGCAGTATTTT	CASSLYRGKTDTQYF
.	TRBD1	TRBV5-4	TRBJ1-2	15	TGTGCCAGCAGCCCACGACAGGGGGCCTACTATGGCTACACCTTC	CASSPRQGAYYGYTF
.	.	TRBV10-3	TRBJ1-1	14	TGTGCCATCAACGGACCGGCGATGAACACTGAAGCTTTCTTT	CAINGPAMNTEAFF
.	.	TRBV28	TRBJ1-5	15	TGTGCCAGCAGTAGGGACACTCCTTCCAATCAGCCCCAGCATTTT	CASSRDTPSNQPQHF
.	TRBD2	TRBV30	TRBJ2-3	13	TGTGCCTGGACTAGCGGGAGTTTGGATACGCAGTATTTT	CAWTSGSLDTQYF
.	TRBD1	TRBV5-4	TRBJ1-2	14	TGTGCCAGCAGCTGGGACAGGGAGGCCTATGGCTACACCTTC	CASSWDREAYGYTF
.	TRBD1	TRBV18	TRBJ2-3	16	TGTGCCAGCTCGAGTGTGACAGGGGGCGCATCAGATACGCAGTATTTT	CASSSVTGGASDTQYF
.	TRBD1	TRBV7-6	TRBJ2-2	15	TGTGCCAGCAGCCGGGGACAGGGTTTCACCGGGGAGCTGTTTTTT	CASSRGQGFTGELFF
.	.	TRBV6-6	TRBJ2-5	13	TGTGCCAGCAGTTACCTAGAGAGGGGGACCCAGTACTTC	CASSYLERGTQYF
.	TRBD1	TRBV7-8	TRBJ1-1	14	TGTGCCAGCAGCCTGGGGACAGAGAACACTGAAGCTTTCTTT	CASSLGTENTEAFF
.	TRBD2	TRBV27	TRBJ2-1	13	TGTGCCAGCAGATCTAACGGGGGGACTGTTTCATTCTTC	CASRSNGGTVSFF
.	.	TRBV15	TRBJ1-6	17	TGTGCCACCAGCAGAGATTTGGGGCGACCCTTGCCATCACCCCTCCACTTT	CATSRDLGRPLPSPLHF
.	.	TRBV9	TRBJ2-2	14	TGTGCCAGCACCACGACTAGTGTGGTCGGGGAGCTGTTTTTT	CASTTTSVVGELFF
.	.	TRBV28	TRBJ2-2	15	TGTGCCAGCAGACTCTCGAGCGGGAACACCGGGGAGCTGTTTTTT	CASRLSSGNTGELFF
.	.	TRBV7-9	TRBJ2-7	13	TGTGCCAGCAGCCCTCCCAGCTCCTACGAGCAGTACTTC	CASSPPSSYEQYF
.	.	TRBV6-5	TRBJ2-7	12	TGTGCCAGTTCCCGGGGGGCCCACGAGCAGTACTTC	CASSRGAHEQYF
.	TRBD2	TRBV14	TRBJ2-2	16	TGTGCCAGCAGCCAAGATCGGCTAGCGGGGACCGGGGAGCTGTTTTTT	CASSQDRLAGTGELFF
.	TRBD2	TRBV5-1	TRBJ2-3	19	TGCGCCAGCAGCGGGGCCGGACTAGCGGGGGGTCCTAGCACAGATACGCAGTATTTT	CASSGAGLAGGPSTDTQYF
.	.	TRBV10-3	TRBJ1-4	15	TGTGCCATCAGTGAAAAGATTACAGTTAATGAAAAACTGTTTTTT	CAISEKITVNEKLFF
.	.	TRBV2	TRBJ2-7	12	TGTGCCAGCACACGTTCGCTCTACGAGCAGTACTTC	CASTRSLYEQYF
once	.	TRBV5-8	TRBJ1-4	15	TGTGCCAGCAGCCCGGGACAAACTCGGAATGAAAAACTGTTTTTT	CASSPGQTRNEKLFF
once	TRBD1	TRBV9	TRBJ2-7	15	TGTGCCAGCAGCCCACGTCGGGACAGATCCTACGAGCAGTACTTC	CASSPRRDRSYEQYF
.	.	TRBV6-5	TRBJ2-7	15	TGTGCCAGCAGTCCCACCACCCAGGGTCTCTACGAGCAGTACTTC	CASSPTTQGLYEQYF
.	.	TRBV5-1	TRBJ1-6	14	TGCGCCAGCAGCCTAGGACAGAATAATTCACCCCTCCACTTT	CASSLGQNNSPLHF
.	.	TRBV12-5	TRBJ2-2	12	TGTGCTAGTGTTTTAGGGACCGGGGAGCTGTTTTTT	CASVLGTGELFF
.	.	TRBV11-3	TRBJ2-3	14	TGTGCCAGCAGCCCCGATTCCCTTCCAGATACGCAGTATTTT	CASSPDSLPDTQYF
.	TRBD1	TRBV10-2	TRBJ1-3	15	TGCGCCAGCAGTGGGGGACAGGGTCTAGGAAACACCATATATTTT	CASSGGQGLGNTIYF
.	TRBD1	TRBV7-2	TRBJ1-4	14	TGTGCCAGCAGCAGACGACAGGGGAGGGAAAAACTGTTTTTT	CASSRRQGREKLFF
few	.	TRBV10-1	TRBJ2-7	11	TGCGCCAGGAGACAGTCCTACGAGCAGTACTTC	CARRQSYEQYF